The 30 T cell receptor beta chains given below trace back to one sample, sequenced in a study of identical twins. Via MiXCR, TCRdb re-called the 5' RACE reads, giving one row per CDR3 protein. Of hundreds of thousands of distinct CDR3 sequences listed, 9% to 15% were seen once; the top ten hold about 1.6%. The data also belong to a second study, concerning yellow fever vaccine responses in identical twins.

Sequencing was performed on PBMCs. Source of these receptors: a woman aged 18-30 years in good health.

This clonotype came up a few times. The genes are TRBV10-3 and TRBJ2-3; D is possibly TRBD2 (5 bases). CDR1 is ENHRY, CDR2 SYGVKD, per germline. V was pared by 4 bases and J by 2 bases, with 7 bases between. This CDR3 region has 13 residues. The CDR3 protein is CAISALVTDTQYF. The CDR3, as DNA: TGTGCCATCAGTGCACTAGTCACAGATACGCAGTATTTT.

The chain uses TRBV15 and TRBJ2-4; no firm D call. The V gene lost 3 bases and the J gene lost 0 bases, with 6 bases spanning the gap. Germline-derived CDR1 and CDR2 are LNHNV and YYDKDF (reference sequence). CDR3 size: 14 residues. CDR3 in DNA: TGTGCCACCAGCAGTGTCAGAGCCAAAAACATTCAGTACTTC. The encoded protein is CATSSVRAKNIQYF.

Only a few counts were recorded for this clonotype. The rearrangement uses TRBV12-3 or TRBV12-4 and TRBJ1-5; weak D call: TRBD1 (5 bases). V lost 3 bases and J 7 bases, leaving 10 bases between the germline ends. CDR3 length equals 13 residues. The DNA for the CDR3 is TGTGCCAGCAGTTTTGAGGGGCGCCAGCCCCAGCATTTT. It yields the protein CASSFEGRQPQHF.

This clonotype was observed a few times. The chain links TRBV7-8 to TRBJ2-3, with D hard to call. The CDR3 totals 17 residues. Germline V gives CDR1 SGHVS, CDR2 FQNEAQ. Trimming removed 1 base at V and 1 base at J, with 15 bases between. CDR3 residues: CASSLGALQPGTDTQYF. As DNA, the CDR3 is TGTGCCAGCAGCTTAGGAGCCCTACAGCCGGGCACAGATACGCAGTATTTT.

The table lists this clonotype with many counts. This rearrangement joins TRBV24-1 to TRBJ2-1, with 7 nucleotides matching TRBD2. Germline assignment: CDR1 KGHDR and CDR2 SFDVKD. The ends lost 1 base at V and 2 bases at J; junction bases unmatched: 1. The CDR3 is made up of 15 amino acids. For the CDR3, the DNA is TGTGCCACCAGTGATTTTGGGACTACCTACAATGAGCAGTTCTTC. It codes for CATSDFGTTYNEQFF.

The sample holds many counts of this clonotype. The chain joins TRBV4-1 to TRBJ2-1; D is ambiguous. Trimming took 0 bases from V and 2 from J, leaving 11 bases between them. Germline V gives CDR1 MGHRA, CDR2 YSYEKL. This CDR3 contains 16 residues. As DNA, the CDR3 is TGCGCCAGCAGCCAAGATTACGTCTCGGCCTACAATGAGCAGTTCTTC. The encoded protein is CASSQDYVSAYNEQFF.

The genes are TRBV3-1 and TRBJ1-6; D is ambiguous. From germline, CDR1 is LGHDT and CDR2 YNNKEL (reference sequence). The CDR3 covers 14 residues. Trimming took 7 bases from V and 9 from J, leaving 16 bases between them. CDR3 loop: CASNVGLDGSPLHF. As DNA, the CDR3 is TGTGCCAGCAACGTCGGCCTTGACGGTTCACCCCTCCACTTT.

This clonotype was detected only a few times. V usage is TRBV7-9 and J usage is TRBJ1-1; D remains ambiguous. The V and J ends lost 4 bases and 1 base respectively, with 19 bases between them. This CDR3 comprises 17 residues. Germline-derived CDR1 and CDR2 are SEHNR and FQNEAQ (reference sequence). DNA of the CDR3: TGTGCCAGCAGCTCTCACCTTGGGAGACACCGGAACACTGAAGCTTTCTTT. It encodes CASSSHLGRHRNTEAFF.

The CDR3 DNA is TGTGCCAGCAGTTCATTCTCAGGGAACACTGAAGCTTTCTTT. Amino acids: CASSSFSGNTEAFF. The chain couples TRBV27 to TRBJ1-1; D unclear. The germline gives CDR1 MNHEY, CDR2 SMNVEV (reference sequence). V was cut by 4 bases and J by 1 base, with 10 bases left in between. CDR3 size: 14 residues.

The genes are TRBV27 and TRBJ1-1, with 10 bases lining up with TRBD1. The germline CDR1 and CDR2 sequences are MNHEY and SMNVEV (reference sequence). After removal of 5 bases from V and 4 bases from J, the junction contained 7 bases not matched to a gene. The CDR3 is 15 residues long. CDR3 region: CASSPRDRGITEAFF. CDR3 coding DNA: TGTGCCAGCAGTCCGAGGGACAGGGGTATCACTGAAGCTTTCTTT.

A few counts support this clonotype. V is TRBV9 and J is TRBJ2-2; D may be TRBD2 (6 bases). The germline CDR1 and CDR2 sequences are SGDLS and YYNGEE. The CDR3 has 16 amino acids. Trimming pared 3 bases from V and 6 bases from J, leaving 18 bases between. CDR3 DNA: TGTGCCAGCAGCGAGGGAGGCCCTAGCTTCTCCGGGGAGCTGTTTTTT. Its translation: CASSEGGPSFSGELFF.

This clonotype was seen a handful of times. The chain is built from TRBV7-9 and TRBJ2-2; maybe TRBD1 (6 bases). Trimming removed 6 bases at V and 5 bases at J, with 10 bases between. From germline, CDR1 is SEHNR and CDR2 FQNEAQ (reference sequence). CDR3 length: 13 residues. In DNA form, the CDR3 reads TGTGCCAGCAGGGACCAGGGGACCGGGGAGCTGTTTTTT. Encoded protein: CASRDQGTGELFF.

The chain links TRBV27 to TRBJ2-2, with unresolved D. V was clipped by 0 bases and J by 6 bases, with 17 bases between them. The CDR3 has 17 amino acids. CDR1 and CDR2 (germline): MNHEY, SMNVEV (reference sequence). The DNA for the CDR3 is TGTGCCAGCAGTTTATCACCATCTCGTGGTGCCGCCGGGGAGCTGTTTTTT. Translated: CASSLSPSRGAAGELFF.

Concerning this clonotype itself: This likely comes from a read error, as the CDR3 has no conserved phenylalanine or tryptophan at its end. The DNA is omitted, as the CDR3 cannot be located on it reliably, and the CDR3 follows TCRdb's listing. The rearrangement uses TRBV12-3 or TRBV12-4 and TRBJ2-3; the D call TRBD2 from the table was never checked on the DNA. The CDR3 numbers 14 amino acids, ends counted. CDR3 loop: CASMASGAGDTQNI.

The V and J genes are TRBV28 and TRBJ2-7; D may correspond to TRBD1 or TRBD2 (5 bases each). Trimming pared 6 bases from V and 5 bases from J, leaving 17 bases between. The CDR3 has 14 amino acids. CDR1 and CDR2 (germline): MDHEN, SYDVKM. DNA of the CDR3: TGTGCCAGCAGCGGGTTGAGGGACGCGGACGAGCAGTACTTC. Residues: CASSGLRDADEQYF.

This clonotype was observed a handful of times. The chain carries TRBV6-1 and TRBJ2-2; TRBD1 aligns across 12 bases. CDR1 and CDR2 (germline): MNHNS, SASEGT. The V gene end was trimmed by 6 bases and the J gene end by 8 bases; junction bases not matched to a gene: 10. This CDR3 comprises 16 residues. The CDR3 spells CASRRQGQGAGGELFF. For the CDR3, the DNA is TGTGCCAGCAGGCGGCAGGGACAGGGGGCAGGGGGGGAGCTGTTTTTT.

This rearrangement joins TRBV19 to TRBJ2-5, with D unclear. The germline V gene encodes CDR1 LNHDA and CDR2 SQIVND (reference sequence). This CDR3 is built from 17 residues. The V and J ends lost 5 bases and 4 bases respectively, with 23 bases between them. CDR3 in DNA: TGTGCCAGTAGTTCAACCCTGGTGAGCGACGTTAGAGAGACCCAGTACTTC. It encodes CASSSTLVSDVRETQYF.

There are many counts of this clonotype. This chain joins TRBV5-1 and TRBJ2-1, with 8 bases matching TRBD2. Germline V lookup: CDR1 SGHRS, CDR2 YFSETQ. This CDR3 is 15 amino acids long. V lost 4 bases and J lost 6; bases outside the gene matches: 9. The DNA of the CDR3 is TGCGCCAGCAGCCCTAATCCCGGGACTAGCAATGAGCAGTTCTTC. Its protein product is CASSPNPGTSNEQFF. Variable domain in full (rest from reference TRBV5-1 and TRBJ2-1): KAGVTQTPRYLIKTRGQQVTLSCSPISGHRSVSWYQQTPGQGLQFLFEYFSETQRNKGNFPGRFSGRQFSNSRSEMNVSTLELGDSALYLCASSPNPGTSNEQFFGPGTRLTVL.

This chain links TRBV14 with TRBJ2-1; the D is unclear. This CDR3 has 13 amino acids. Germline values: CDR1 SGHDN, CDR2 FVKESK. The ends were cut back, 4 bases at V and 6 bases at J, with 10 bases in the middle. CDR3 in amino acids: CASSLPTLNEQFF. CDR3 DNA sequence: TGTGCCAGCAGCCTTCCGACCCTCAATGAGCAGTTCTTC.

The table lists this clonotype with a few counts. The CDR3 region has the DNA TGTGCCAGCAGTTACGTGGCTAGCGGGGGGACCGGTAACATTCAGTACTTC. This codes for CASSYVASGGTGNIQYF. The chain links TRBV6-5 to TRBJ2-4; 11 bases line up with TRBD2. The germline V gene encodes CDR1 MNHEY and CDR2 SVGAGI. V lost 2 bases to trimming and J lost 7 bases; unmatched junction nucleotides: 10. CDR3 size: 17 residues.

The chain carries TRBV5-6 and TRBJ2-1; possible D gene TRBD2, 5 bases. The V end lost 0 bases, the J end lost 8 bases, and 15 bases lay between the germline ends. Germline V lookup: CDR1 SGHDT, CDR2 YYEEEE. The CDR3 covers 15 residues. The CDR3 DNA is TGTGCCAGCAGCTTGGATTCTGGCGGAGGCTATGAGCAGTTCTTC. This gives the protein CASSLDSGGGYEQFF.

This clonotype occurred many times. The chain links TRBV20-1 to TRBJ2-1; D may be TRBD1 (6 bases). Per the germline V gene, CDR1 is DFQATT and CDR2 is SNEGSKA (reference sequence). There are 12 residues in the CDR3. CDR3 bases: TGCTCATCCGGACAGCCCTACAATGAGCAGTTCTTC. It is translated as CSSGQPYNEQFF.

CDR3 DNA: TGTGCCAGCAGCAAGACAGGGGGTAAAGCTGAAGCTTTCTTT. Translating gives CASSKTGGKAEAFF. The chain combines TRBV6-1 with TRBJ1-1; 9 nucleotides align to TRBD1. CDR1 and CDR2 (germline): MNHNS, SASEGT. Unmatched junction bases numbered 8, after V lost 6 bases and J lost 6 bases. The CDR3 is 14 amino acids.

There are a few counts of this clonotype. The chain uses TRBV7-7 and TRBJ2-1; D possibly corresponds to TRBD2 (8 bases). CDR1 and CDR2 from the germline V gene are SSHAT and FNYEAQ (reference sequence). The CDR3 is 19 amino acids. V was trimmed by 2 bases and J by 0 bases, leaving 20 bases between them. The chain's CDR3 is CASSLLGRGPESSYNEQFF. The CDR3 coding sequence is TGTGCCAGCAGCTTACTCGGGAGGGGGCCCGAGAGCTCCTACAATGAGCAGTTCTTC. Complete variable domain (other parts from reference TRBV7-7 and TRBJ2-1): GAGVSQSPRYKVTKRGQDVTLRCDPISSHATLYWYQQALGQGPEFLTYFNYEAQPDKSGLPSDRFSAERPEGSISTLTIQRTEQRDSAMYRCASSLLGRGPESSYNEQFFGPGTRLTVL.

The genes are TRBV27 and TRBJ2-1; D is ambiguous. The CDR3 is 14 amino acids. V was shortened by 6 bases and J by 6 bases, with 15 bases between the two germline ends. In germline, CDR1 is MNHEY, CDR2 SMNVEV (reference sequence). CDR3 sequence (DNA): TGTGCCAGCAGCTCCCGGGCCCAAGTCAATGAGCAGTTCTTC. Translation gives CASSSRAQVNEQFF.

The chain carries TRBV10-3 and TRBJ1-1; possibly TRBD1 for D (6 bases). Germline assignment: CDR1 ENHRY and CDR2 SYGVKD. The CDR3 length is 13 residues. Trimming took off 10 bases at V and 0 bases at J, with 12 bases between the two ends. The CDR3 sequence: CATHRDVNTEAFF. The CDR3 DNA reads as TGTGCCACCCACAGGGACGTGAACACTGAAGCTTTCTTT.

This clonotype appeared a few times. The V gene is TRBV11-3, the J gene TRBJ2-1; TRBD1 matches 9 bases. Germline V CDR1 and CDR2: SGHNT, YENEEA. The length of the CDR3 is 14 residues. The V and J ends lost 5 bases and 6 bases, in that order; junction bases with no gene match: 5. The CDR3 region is CASSKGQGGNEQFF. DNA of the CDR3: TGTGCCAGCAGCAAGGGACAGGGAGGCAATGAGCAGTTCTTC.

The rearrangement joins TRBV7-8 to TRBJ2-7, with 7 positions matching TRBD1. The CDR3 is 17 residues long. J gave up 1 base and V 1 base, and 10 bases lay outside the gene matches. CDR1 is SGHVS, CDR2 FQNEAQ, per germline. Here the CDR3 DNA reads TGTGCCAGCAGCTTAGATGGGACAGCTAGCTTTTCCTACGAGCAGTACTTC. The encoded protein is CASSLDGTASFSYEQYF.

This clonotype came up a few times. The CDR3 DNA reads as TGCGCCAGCAGGACCCGGGAGGGCGCGAACACTGAAGCTTTCTTT. Encoded protein: CASRTREGANTEAFF. The chain links TRBV5-1 to TRBJ1-1, with unresolved D. Between the trimmed V and J ends, which lost 5 bases and 1 base, there was a span of 15 bases. Germline V gene sequence: CDR1 SGHRS, CDR2 YFSETQ. There are 15 residues in the CDR3.

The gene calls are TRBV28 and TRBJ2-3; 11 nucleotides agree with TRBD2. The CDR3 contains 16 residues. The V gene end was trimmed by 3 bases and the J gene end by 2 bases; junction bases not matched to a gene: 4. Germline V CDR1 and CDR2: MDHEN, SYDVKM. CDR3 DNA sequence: TGTGCCAGCAGTTTCCCGACTAGCGGGACCACAGATACGCAGTATTTT. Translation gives CASSFPTSGTTDTQYF.